This T cell receptor beta chain was identified in a study of T cells in Graves' hyperthyroidism and ophthalmopathy. Whole-study context: Prior to any treatment, at the point of initial diagnosis, peripheral blood was collected.

There were TCR beta CDR3 regions amplified from RNA transcripts. TCR CDR3 underwent first-round RT-PCR with the HTBI primer set. In TCRdb, the multiplex PCR reads were re-called with MiXCR into one record per CDR3 protein. Seen here are approximately 620,000 distinct CDR3 sequences, about a sixth observed once, and the top ten hold roughly 3.4%. Study findings and constraints: Researchers found most expanded thyroid clonotypes above 0.001 in blood as well.

Exclusion of patients followed from uncontrolled infection, other autoimmune disease, pregnancy or lactation. The authors obtained PBMCs from more than 8 ml of fresh peripheral blood. Notes on this clonotype: The antigen is not known.

After removal of 2 bases from V and 3 bases from J, the junction contained 7 bases not matched to a gene. This CDR3 comprises 15 residues. This sequence joins TRBV12-3 or TRBV12-4 and TRBJ2-7, with 7 bases fitting TRBD1. Sequencing was carried out using blood. The clonotype originates from a woman aged 35 to 49 with Graves' ophthalmopathy. In nucleotides, the CDR3 is TGTGCCAGCAGTTTACCGGGACAGCCCAACTACGAGCAGTACTTC. Translation gives CASSLPGQPNYEQYF.